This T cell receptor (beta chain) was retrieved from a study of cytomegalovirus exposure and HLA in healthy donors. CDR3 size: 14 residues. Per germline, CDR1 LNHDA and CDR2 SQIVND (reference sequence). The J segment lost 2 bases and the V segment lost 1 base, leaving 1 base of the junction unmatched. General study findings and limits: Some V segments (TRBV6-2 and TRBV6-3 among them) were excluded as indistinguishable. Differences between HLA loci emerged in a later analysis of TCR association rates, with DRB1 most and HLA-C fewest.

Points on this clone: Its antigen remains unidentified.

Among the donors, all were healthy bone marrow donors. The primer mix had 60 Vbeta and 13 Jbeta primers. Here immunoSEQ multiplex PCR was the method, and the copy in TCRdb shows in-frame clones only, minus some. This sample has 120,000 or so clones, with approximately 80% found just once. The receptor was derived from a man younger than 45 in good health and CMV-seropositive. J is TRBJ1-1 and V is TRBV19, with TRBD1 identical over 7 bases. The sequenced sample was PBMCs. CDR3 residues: CASSIGDRNTEAFF. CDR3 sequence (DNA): TGTGCCAGTAGTATAGGGGACAGAAACACTGAAGCTTTCTTT.